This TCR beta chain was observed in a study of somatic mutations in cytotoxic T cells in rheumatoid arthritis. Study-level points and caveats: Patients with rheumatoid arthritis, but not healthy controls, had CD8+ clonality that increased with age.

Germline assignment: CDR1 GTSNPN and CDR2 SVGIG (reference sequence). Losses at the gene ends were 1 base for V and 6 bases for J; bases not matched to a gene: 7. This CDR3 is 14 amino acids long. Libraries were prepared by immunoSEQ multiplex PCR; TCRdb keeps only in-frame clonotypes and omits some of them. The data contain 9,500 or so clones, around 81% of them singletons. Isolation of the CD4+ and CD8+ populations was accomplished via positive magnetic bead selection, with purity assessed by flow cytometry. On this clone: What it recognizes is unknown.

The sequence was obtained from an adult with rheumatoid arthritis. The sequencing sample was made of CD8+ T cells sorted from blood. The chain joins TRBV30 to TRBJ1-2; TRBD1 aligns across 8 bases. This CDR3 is CAWSETGVMHGYTF. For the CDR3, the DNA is TGTGCCTGGAGTGAGACAGGGGTAATGCATGGCTACACCTTC.